This T cell receptor beta chain was identified in a study of OX40 agonist ivuxolimab in advanced cancers. The timepoints at which blood was sampled were baseline, cycle 4 day 1, and cycle 7 day 1. As to this clone: As yet, its antigen is unknown.

The study's findings and limits: Researchers did not establish what antigens the expanded peripheral T cells target. Average numbers of expanded clones were greater in CD8+ T cells than in CD4+.

CDR1 GTSNPN and CDR2 SVGIG come from the germline V gene (reference sequence). The CDR3 contains 14 residues. Trimming cost V 0 bases and J 2 bases; bases outside gene matches: 2. Clones were read by immunoSEQ multiplex PCR, and TCRdb kept only the in-frame ones, dropping some. The data contain tens of thousands of clones, 89% of them singletons. The receptor was derived from an adult with an advanced solid tumor such as melanoma, head and neck, liver or kidney cancer. Here the sequenced sample was CD4+ or CD8+ T cells sorted from blood, taken in a trial of the OX40 agonist ivuxolimab. The rearrangement uses TRBV30 and TRBJ1-1; 8 bases map to TRBD1. CDR3 sequence reads: CAWSVAGGNTEAFF. The CDR3 DNA follows: TGTGCCTGGAGTGTAGCAGGGGGCAACACTGAAGCTTTCTTT.